This T cell receptor beta chain comes out of a study of sequential checkpoint blockade in melanoma (dated by TCRdb to 2018 to 2020). For context, the study as a whole: Patients were assigned by 1:1 randomization to either first-line nivolumab followed by ipilimumab (arm A) or ipilimumab followed by nivolumab (arm B). Maintenance nivolumab came after both trial sequences. What the study reported, not specific to this receptor: Validation of the response-prediction model combining TCR metrics and mutation burden is needed in larger, independent patient cohorts.

Concerning this clone: This receptor's antigen is unknown. There are no base qualities to consult, and no much larger clone falls within one base.

What the treatment or condition label conveys for this sample: randomized to nivolumab then ipilimumab (arm A) or the reverse (arm B). None of the patients in the trial had previously been given DNA-damaging chemotherapy. A FACS Aria II flow cytometer was used to sort live CD3+CD8+ cells that were negative for CD19 and CD56 from thawed PBMCs. CheckMate 064, a randomized, open-label phase II trial of sequential checkpoint blockade, was the source of the samples, all of which came from patients with melanoma. Peripheral blood mononuclear cells were obtained through leukapheresis, purified using Ficoll-Paque, and frozen in human serum containing about 10% DMSO. Right after sorting, the blood CD3+CD8+ cells were verified to be >95% pure, and DNA extraction followed. CDR1 and CDR2 (SSHAT, FNYEAQ) derive from the germline V gene (reference sequence). Trimming accounts for 5 bases at V and 11 bases at J, while the number of junction bases matched to no gene is 3. The cysteine opens and the phenylalanine closes a CDR3 of 12 amino acids. The entry retains the CDR3 DNA only, 36 bases that are in frame from base 1.

The immunoSEQ Assay was used to immunosequence TCRbeta CDR3 regions from genomic DNA. Before high-throughput sequencing, the genomic DNA was amplified using bias-controlled multiplex PCR. Per the source publication's procedure: To quantify the absolute abundance of each unique TCRbeta CDR3 region, the sequences were collapsed and filtered. Clonality, defined as 1 minus Pielou's evenness, was calculated using only productive rearrangements. A previously published method was used to identify clones whose frequencies were significantly greater in on-treatment samples than in baseline samples. In its TCRdb copy, this immuneACCESS table keeps in-frame sequences only and misses some clones. Where compared with another copy, unresolved V genes explain less than half of these, and the others have no known cause. Clonal size and the V and J genes are those of that table, whereas D and trimming came from the DNA. Present in this sample are approximately 28,000 clones, 83% of which were seen just once. 17% of the sample is held by the ten biggest clonotypes.

The chain is assembled from TRBV7-7 and TRBJ2-3, and 11 junctional nucleotides match TRBD2. The material was CD8+ T cells sorted from blood (inferred from file names), obtained from a patient given nivolumab and ipilimumab in sequence. This TCR was recovered from a human donor with melanoma. The CDR3 amino acid sequence is: CASSPGLAEQYF. The nucleotide sequence is TGTGCCAGCAGCCCGGGACTAGCGGAGCAGTATTTT.